The 2 T cell receptor beta chains below all came from one sample that was sequenced in a study of tumor-infiltrating lymphocytes in primary liver carcinoma. Starting from about 0.5 ug of total RNA, TCR beta cDNA was produced with a primer in the constant region. What produced the TCR beta libraries was three nested multiplex PCR rounds using slightly modified ARM-PCR. TRBV1-TRBV30 forward primers and a C-beta reverse primer were used in the first two PCR rounds, which each ran for about 9 cycles. TCRdb ran MiXCR on the multiplex PCR reads and lists one entry per CDR3 protein. The sample contains 37,000 or so distinct CDR3 sequences, 75% of which appear only once. Scientists recovered RNA and DNA together from roughly 18-30 mg of unsorted bulk tissue. Specimen: tumor-adjacent normal liver tissue. All receptors derive from a man in his forties with primary liver carcinoma and hepatitis B virus infection.

Concerning this clonotype itself: At one of its ends the junction is not consistent with the germline gene, which may arise from a read error. The chain carries TRBV5-1 and TRBJ2-5, with no clear D. This CDR3 is built from 16 residues. CDR1 and CDR2 from the germline V gene are SGHRS and YFSETQ. The CDR3 sequence: CASRASAATGGETQYF. CDR3 DNA sequence: TGCGCCAGCAGAGCCTCAGCAGCTACTGGCGGAGAGACCCAGTACTTT.

Note on this clonotype: A read error may produce the germline difference seen at one junction end. The chain carries TRBV7-8 and TRBJ2-6; the D gene is possibly TRBD2 (5 bases). The CDR3 runs to 16 residues. The germline CDR1 and CDR2 sequences are SGHVS and FQNEAQ. The CDR3 DNA follows: TGTGCCAGCAGCTCCCCCGAGGGTTCTGGGACCAACGTCCTGACTTTC. It translates to CASSSPEGSGTNVLTF.